This T cell receptor beta chain derives from a study of CD8 T cells in ankylosing spondylitis. Each TCR beta library was made by quantitative 5'-RACE that incorporated molecular barcodes. TCRdb re-derived calls from the 5' RACE reads in MiXCR, one entry per CDR3 protein. There are 500,000 or so distinct CDR3 sequences in the sample; roughly 5% occur only once, and roughly 3.5% lies in the top ten. Germline loops: CDR1 DFQATT, CDR2 SNEGSKA (reference sequence). The junction had 3 bases not matched to a gene; V was cut back by 6 bases and J by 0 bases. The CDR3 has 13 amino acids. The study, taken as a whole, reports: A TCR beta motif of roughly 8 highly homologous variants seemed to mark ankylosing spondylitis blood.

In this sample, this clonotype turned up many times. What it binds is unknown. This receptor was identified in a male donor with ankylosing spondylitis. The sequenced sample was blood, either unsorted or a sorted T cell fraction (not recorded which). The chain carries TRBV20-1 and TRBJ2-7, with 9 bases fitting TRBD2. CDR3 DNA: TGCAGTGCCATGACTAGCGGCTCCTACGAGCAGTACTTC. It encodes CSAMTSGSYEQYF.